Listed here are 14 T cell receptor beta chains from one sample, sequenced in a study of PD-1 blockade in classical Hodgkin lymphoma. The time point was: cycle 4 day 1 (C4D1), after less than seven weeks of nivolumab. Every patient relapsed after autologous stem cell transplantation, and brentuximab vedotin exposure varied. Sequencing was performed with immunoSEQ multiplex PCR; in TCRdb, only in-frame clones are kept and a portion is missing. The sample lists tens of thousands of clones, 91% occurring once. This sample comprised peripheral blood mononuclear cells (PBMCs), obtained before the fourth cycle of nivolumab. All receptors come from a human donor with classical Hodgkin lymphoma.

This clone has just a few counts. The chain couples TRBV30 to TRBJ1-1, with D hard to call. The germline V gene has CDR1 GTSNPN and CDR2 SVGIG (reference sequence). Trimming left V 3 bases short and J 3 bases short, with 5 bases between. CDR3 length equals 11 residues. The CDR3 sequence: CAWRLDTEAFF. CDR3 nucleotides: TGTGCCTGGAGGTTGGACACTGAAGCTTTCTTT.

The rearrangement joins TRBV27 to TRBJ2-5; unclear D gene. Germline CDR1 is MNHEY and CDR2 is SMNVEV (reference sequence). V gave up 6 bases and J gave up 2 bases, with 16 bases separating them. This CDR3 has 15 residues. The CDR3 region has the DNA TGTGCCAGCAGCCCCTCCTCCGGGTCTCAAGAGACCCAGTACTTC. Translation gives CASSPSSGSQETQYF.

This CDR3 reads CASMGHTIYF. CDR3 DNA sequence: TGTGCCAGCATGGGACACACCATATATTTT. This chain links TRBV21-1 with TRBJ1-3. TRBV21-1 is termed a pseudogene. The CDR3 loop spans 10 amino acids.

The chain joins TRBV11-2 to TRBJ2-3; the D gene is possibly TRBD2 (5 bases). This CDR3 has 13 amino acids. Germline assignment: CDR1 SGHAT and CDR2 FQNNGV. Trimming took off 5 bases at V and 3 bases at J, with 9 bases between the two ends. DNA for the CDR3: TGTGCCAGCAGCCCCGGGGATACAGATACGCAGTATTTT. Translation gives CASSPGDTDTQYF. Together with reference TRBV11-2 and TRBJ2-3, the CDR3 gives the full variable domain: EAGVAQSPRYKIIEKRQSVAFWCNPISGHATLYWYQQILGQGPKLLIQFQNNGVVDDSQLPKDRFSAERLKGVDSTLKIQPAKLEDSAVYLCASSPGDTDTQYFGPGTRLTVL.

The V call is TRBV19, the J call TRBJ2-7, with 10 bases aligning to TRBD1. Trimming at V came to 3 bases and at J to 2 bases, leaving 4 bases not matched to a gene. Germline CDR1 and CDR2: LNHDA and SQIVND (reference sequence). The CDR3 totals 15 residues. CDR3 protein: CASSITGTGAYEQYF. The CDR3 DNA sequence: TGTGCCAGTAGTATCACCGGGACAGGGGCCTACGAGCAGTACTTC.

V usage is TRBV7-8 and J usage is TRBJ2-1; the D gene could be TRBD1 or TRBD2 (6 bases each). V was shortened by 6 bases and J by 5 bases, with 11 bases between the two germline ends. Germline assignment: CDR1 SGHVS and CDR2 FQNEAQ. This CDR3 is 13 amino acids long. For the CDR3, the DNA is TGTGCCAGCAGACGGGGGCCAAACAATGAGCAGTTCTTC. This sequence encodes CASRRGPNNEQFF.

The chain carries TRBV5-6 and TRBJ2-6; 12 bases align to TRBD1. J lost 3 bases, V lost 4 bases, and 5 bases had no gene match. CDR3 length: 17 residues. Germline V CDR1 and CDR2: SGHDT, YYEEEE. The CDR3 is CASSLGQGAGGANVLTF. The CDR3 bases are TGTGCCAGCAGCCTGGGACAGGGGGCAGGTGGGGCCAACGTCCTGACTTTC.

The rearrangement links TRBV28 to TRBJ1-2; 7 nucleotides match TRBD1. V shed 6 bases, J shed 7 bases, and the junction held 8 bases outside the gene matches. The CDR3 consists of 13 residues. CDR1 is MDHEN and CDR2 is SYDVKM in the germline V gene. CDR3 nucleotide sequence: TGTGCCAGCAGCAGACAGGGTTGGAGTGGCTACACCTTC. Protein sequence: CASSRQGWSGYTF.

The chain employs TRBV27 and TRBJ2-1; 12 bases match TRBD2. This CDR3 region has 16 residues. Germline V gene lookup returns CDR1 MNHEY and CDR2 SMNVEV (reference sequence). After removal of 2 bases from V and 6 bases from J, the junction contained 5 bases not matched to a gene. CDR3 protein: CASSLLSSGGGNEQFF. Written as DNA, the CDR3 is TGTGCCAGCAGTTTACTCTCTAGCGGGGGGGGCAATGAGCAGTTCTTC.

The chain employs TRBV20-1 and TRBJ2-7; D uncertain. The CDR3 has 11 residues. Trimming cost V 3 bases and J 4 bases, with 7 bases left between them. CDR1 is DFQATT, CDR2 SNEGSKA, per germline (reference sequence). The CDR3 region has the DNA TGCAGTGCTAGTTTTCGGTACGAGCAGTACTTC. As protein: CSASFRYEQYF.

The chain is built from TRBV7-2 and TRBJ1-6; D is undetermined. The CDR3 is 14 residues long. The V and J ends lost 3 bases and 7 bases respectively, with 10 bases between them. Germline-derived CDR1 and CDR2 are SGHTA and FQGNSA. In nucleotides, the CDR3 is TGTGCCAGCAGCTTTGGTCAGAAAAATTCACCCCTCCACTTT. Its protein product is CASSFGQKNSPLHF. The full variable domain, completed using reference TRBV7-2 and TRBJ1-6, is GAGVSQSPSNKVTEKGKDVELRCDPISGHTALYWYRQSLGQGLEFLIYFQGNSAPDKSGLPSDRFSAERTGGSVSTLTIQRTQQEDSAVYLCASSFGQKNSPLHFGNGTRLTVT.

The V call is TRBV7-8, the J call TRBJ2-1, with no clear D. Trimming stripped 0 bases from V and 7 bases from J, with 10 bases between. CDR3 size: 14 residues. CDR1 SGHVS and CDR2 FQNEAQ come from the germline V gene. The CDR3, as DNA: TGTGCCAGCAGCTTAGCGGGCAGCCAGAATGAGCAGTTCTTC. Protein sequence: CASSLAGSQNEQFF.

The chain uses TRBV16 and TRBJ1-1, with D unresolved. CDR1 and CDR2 (germline): KGHSY, FQNENV. The ends were cut back, 1 base at V and 1 base at J, with 7 bases in the middle. The CDR3 covers 14 residues. The CDR3 DNA is TGTGCCAGCAGCCAATTGGTCCGGAACACTGAAGCTTTCTTT. Translating it yields CASSQLVRNTEAFF.

The chain recombines TRBV6-5 with TRBJ1-2; TRBD1 aligns across 7 bases. J lost 4 bases, V lost 0 bases, and 2 bases had no gene match. The CDR3 consists of 14 residues. Germline V gene data show CDR1 as MNHEY and CDR2 as SVGAGI. In DNA, the CDR3 is TGTGCCAGCAGTTACTCAGGGGGCCGCTATGGCTACACCTTC. Its protein product is CASSYSGGRYGYTF.